This T cell receptor beta chain was obtained from a study of human T cells and chemical hapten exposure. Across the study: Minor volume differences among pooled libraries chiefly drove per-sample TCR yield variation. Findings and limits, study-wide: TCRs above 1 in 1000 frequency stayed constant with DPC sensitization. Significantly more large CDR3 similarity clusters were formed by expanded TCRs than by controls.

Single cDNA molecules in the library carried unique molecular identifiers attached during preparation. One entry per CDR3 protein, called by TCRdb with MiXCR from the RACE reads. The sample has just over 80,000 distinct CDR3 sequences; about 10% are singletons. Time point specified: patch test 1, 2 weeks after DPC sensitization. The treatment denotes: therapeutic diphenylcyclopropenone sensitization with weekly scalp DPC. This clonotype was counted a few times. Its specificity is unknown. V was clipped by 4 bases and J by 4 bases; unmatched bases: 10. Germline V CDR1 and CDR2: SEHNR, FQNEAQ (reference sequence). The CDR3 spans 15 residues.

This sequence was found in a woman between 45 and 65 years old with alopecia areata. Some clones in this sample may be carry-over from other donors' samples. The specimen was whole blood, collected in connection with sensitization to the hapten diphenylcyclopropenone (DPC). The gene calls are TRBV7-9 and TRBJ2-7; 7 nucleotides match TRBD2. CDR3 DNA: TGTGCCAGCAGCTGGGAGGGCAGGTACTTGTACGAGCAGTACTTC. As protein: CASSWEGRYLYEQYF. Full variable domain (outside the CDR3, taken from reference TRBV7-9 and TRBJ2-7): DTGVSQNPRHKITKRGQNVTFRCDPISEHNRLYWYRQTLGQGPEFLTYFQNEAQLEKSRLLSDRFSAERPKGSFSTLEIQRTEQGDSAMYLCASSWEGRYLYEQYFGPGTRLTVT.